This passage covers 18 T cell receptor beta chains from one sample sequenced in a study of shared clonotypes between healthy human individuals. Data came from immunoSEQ multiplex PCR; TCRdb stores just in-frame clones and leaves some out. The sample includes roughly 570,000 clones, roughly 98% of them seen just once. In the naive CD8 group, cells lacked CD45RO and were positively selected for CCR7, so terminally differentiated effector memory CD45RA+ cells were left out. Sequences were obtained from naive CD8+ T cells sorted from blood. The receptors shown here come from a man aged 25-45 years in good health.

The chain has TRBV19 and TRBJ2-5, with 9 positions matching TRBD1. CDR3 length: 14 residues. Germline V lookup: CDR1 LNHDA, CDR2 SQIVND (reference sequence). The junction had 6 bases not matched to a gene; V was cut back by 5 bases and J by 5 bases. CDR3 bases: TGTGCCAGTAGTCCGGGACAGGGAATGGAGACCCAGTACTTC. Its translation: CASSPGQGMETQYF.

V is TRBV6-5 and J is TRBJ1-1, with 7 nucleotides matching TRBD1. CDR3 length: 11 amino acids. CDR1 is MNHEY, CDR2 SVGAGI, per germline. The junction had 6 bases not matched to a gene; V was cut back by 6 bases and J by 11 bases. The CDR3 reads CASRIDREAFF. In nucleotides, the CDR3 is TGTGCCAGCAGAATCGACAGGGAGGCTTTCTTT.

The J gene is TRBJ2-2, the V gene TRBV5-5; D unresolved. The CDR3 consists of 14 residues. The V end was cut by 0 bases, the J end by 5 bases, with 8 bases between. In germline, CDR1 is SGHKS, CDR2 YYEKEE (reference sequence). CDR3 in amino acids: CASSLGERTGELFF. CDR3 in DNA: TGTGCCAGCAGCTTGGGGGAAAGGACCGGGGAGCTGTTTTTT.

The rearrangement joins TRBV19 to TRBJ2-7, with unresolved D. Trimming stripped 5 bases from V and 2 bases from J, with 10 bases between. The germline gives CDR1 LNHDA, CDR2 SQIVND (reference sequence). This CDR3 has 13 residues. CDR3 bases: TGTGCCAGTAGTCGGGCCGAAACCTACGAGCAGTACTTC. This codes for CASSRAETYEQYF.

The rearrangement links TRBV29-1 to TRBJ2-1; 15 bases agree with TRBD2. V lost 6 bases and J lost 0; bases outside the gene matches: 12. Germline V gene lookup returns CDR1 SQVTM and CDR2 ANQGSEA. The CDR3 totals 19 residues. CDR3 residues: CSVTGLAGGPEISYNEQFF. The CDR3 bases are TGCAGCGTCACAGGACTAGCGGGAGGGCCTGAAATCTCCTACAATGAGCAGTTCTTC.

As regards this clone: Within the sample, other DNA sequences also encode this same CDR3. The chain carries TRBV9 and TRBJ2-7, with 7 bases fitting TRBD1. Looked up from germline, CDR1 is SGDLS and CDR2 is YYNGEE. The trim removed 4 bases at V and 0 bases at J, leaving 4 bases unmatched. This CDR3 is built from 14 residues. CDR3 sequence (DNA): TGTGCCAGCAGCCCCCGGGACAGCTCCTACGAGCAGTACTTC. Protein product: CASSPRDSSYEQYF.

This clone was seen a single time. In the same sample, other DNA sequences code for this CDR3. V gene TRBV9 combines with J gene TRBJ2-1; D not resolved. V lost 0 bases and J lost 2, with 9 bases in between. CDR1 is SGDLS and CDR2 is YYNGEE in the germline V gene. The CDR3 runs to 15 residues. DNA for the CDR3: TGTGCCAGCAGCGTAGGAGGTGGAACCTACAATGAGCAGTTCTTC. This translates into CASSVGGGTYNEQFF.

V and J are TRBV29-1 and TRBJ2-3, with TRBD2 matching over 9 bases. Trimming took 6 bases from V and 0 from J; bases not matched to a gene: 7. The germline V gene has CDR1 SQVTM and CDR2 ANQGSEA. This CDR3 comprises 15 residues. CDR3 coding DNA: TGCAGCGTGGTGACTAGCGGACACAGCACAGATACGCAGTATTTT. Its protein is CSVVTSGHSTDTQYF.

This chain links TRBV7-9 with TRBJ2-3; D unclear. Per germline, CDR1 SEHNR and CDR2 FQNEAQ (reference sequence). The V end lost 5 bases, the J end lost 5 bases, and 17 bases lay between the germline ends. The CDR3 runs 15 residues. The CDR3 region is CASSRPSLGGDTQYF. The CDR3 coding sequence is TGTGCCAGCAGCCGTCCCAGCCTAGGTGGAGATACGCAGTATTTT.

The rearrangement links TRBV5-5 to TRBJ2-2; D tentatively fits TRBD1 or TRBD2 (6 bases each). The CDR3 runs 15 residues. V lost 0 bases, J lost 4 bases, and 10 bases lay in between. In germline, CDR1 is SGHKS, CDR2 YYEKEE (reference sequence). The CDR3 here is CASSLVRGGTGELFF. CDR3 DNA: TGTGCCAGCAGCTTGGTCAGGGGAGGCACCGGGGAGCTGTTTTTT.

This clone was seen only once. The chain joins TRBV9 to TRBJ2-6, with 12 bases that match TRBD1. Trimming removed 3 bases from V and 5 bases from J; junction bases left unmatched: 6. Per the germline V gene, CDR1 is SGDLS and CDR2 is YYNGEE. The CDR3 length is 17 residues. CDR3 region: CASSAGTGGGRANVLTF. The DNA of the CDR3 is TGTGCCAGCAGCGCCGGGACAGGGGGCGGTCGGGCCAACGTCCTGACTTTC.

This sequence joins TRBV27 and TRBJ1-1; D is unclear. Trimming removed 5 bases from V and 2 bases from J, with 21 bases in between. This CDR3 contains 17 residues. Germline-derived CDR1 and CDR2 are MNHEY and SMNVEV (reference sequence). The CDR3 DNA reads TGTGCCAGCAGTGCCCTTGAGTTGGGCAGCTATAACACTGAAGCTTTCTTT. Translating it yields CASSALELGSYNTEAFF.

The chain recombines TRBV15 with TRBJ2-7; 7 nucleotides agree with TRBD1. There are 14 residues in the CDR3. Germline V gives CDR1 LNHNV, CDR2 YYDKDF (reference sequence). The junction had 6 bases not matched to a gene; V was cut back by 3 bases and J by 4 bases. CDR3 region: CATSSYRGGYEQYF. The CDR3 DNA reads as TGTGCCACCAGCAGTTACAGGGGCGGGTACGAGCAGTACTTC. The full variable domain, its missing parts supplied by reference TRBV15 and TRBJ2-7, is DAMVIQNPRYQVTQFGKPVTLSCSQTLNHNVMYWYQQKSSQAPKLLFHYYDKDFNNEADTPDNFQSRRPNTSFCFLDIRSPGLGDTAMYLCATSSYRGGYEQYFGPGTRLTVT.

The rearrangement links TRBV19 to TRBJ1-2; 10 bases are shared with TRBD1. Losses at the gene ends were 0 bases for V and 1 base for J; bases not matched to a gene: 11. The germline V gene encodes CDR1 LNHDA and CDR2 SQIVND (reference sequence). This CDR3 contains 19 residues. CDR3 in amino acids: CASSIDSFVGTGDNYGYTF. For the CDR3, the DNA is TGTGCCAGTAGTATAGATTCATTTGTCGGGACAGGGGATAACTATGGCTACACCTTC.

This chain joins TRBV27 and TRBJ2-7; D gene uncertain. In germline, CDR1 is MNHEY, CDR2 SMNVEV (reference sequence). V lost 3 bases, J lost 5 bases, and 14 bases lay in between. This CDR3 region has 14 residues. CDR3 region: CASSLLDVRDEQYF. CDR3 DNA: TGTGCCAGCAGTTTGTTAGACGTTCGGGACGAGCAGTACTTC.

The CDR3 reads CASSLEVPGVYEQYF. The CDR3 DNA reads TGTGCCAGCAGCTTAGAGGTGCCGGGAGTCTACGAGCAGTACTTC. J is TRBJ2-7 and V is TRBV7-8, with a tentative D call TRBD2 (6 bases). V gave up 1 base and J gave up 3 bases, with 13 bases separating them. The CDR3 has 15 residues. Germline V CDR1 and CDR2: SGHVS, FQNEAQ.

The chain carries TRBV7-8 and TRBJ2-2; 8 positions agree with TRBD1. The length of the CDR3 is 16 residues. After removal of 5 bases from V and 0 bases from J, the junction contained 5 bases not matched to a gene. From germline, CDR1 is SGHVS and CDR2 FQNEAQ. The CDR3 bases are TGTGCCAGCAGCCCACGGACAGGGACGAACACCGGGGAGCTGTTTTTT. Its translation: CASSPRTGTNTGELFF. The full variable domain, in which reference TRBV7-8 and TRBJ2-2 provide the parts outside the CDR3, is GAGVSQSPRYKVAKRGQDVALRCDPISGHVSLFWYQQALGQGPEFLTYFQNEAQLDKSGLPSDRFFAERPEGSVSTLKIQRTQQEDSAVYLCASSPRTGTNTGELFFGEGSRLTVL.

The chain joins TRBV7-2 to TRBJ2-7, with D tentatively TRBD2 (6 bases). This CDR3 region has 16 residues. From germline, CDR1 is SGHTA and CDR2 FQGNSA. V lost 5 bases and J lost 0, with 17 bases in between. CDR3 sequence (DNA): TGTGCCAGCAGCCCTCCTGGGGACTGGAGCTCCTACGAGCAGTACTTC. Encoded protein: CASSPPGDWSSYEQYF. Full variable domain (missing parts from reference TRBV7-2 and TRBJ2-7): GAGVSQSPSNKVTEKGKDVELRCDPISGHTALYWYRQSLGQGLEFLIYFQGNSAPDKSGLPSDRFSAERTGGSVSTLTIQRTQQEDSAVYLCASSPPGDWSSYEQYFGPGTRLTVT.